This paragraph covers one T cell receptor (beta chain) sequence. Its antigen is as yet unknown. Separate cDNA molecules each had unique molecular identifiers attached to them. A single record per CDR3 protein comes from TCRdb applying MiXCR to the 5' RACE reads. The sample has tens of thousands of distinct CDR3 sequences; about 15% are singletons. This entry comes from a study of early T cells in non-severe SARS-CoV-2 infection. Study details: Bulk RNA isolated from unsorted whole blood underwent sequencing; chains were not paired.

Findings of the study overall: Private and CD4 specificities were missed by VDJdb matching, which favored anti-spike CD8 responses.

Looked up from germline, CDR1 is SGHVS and CDR2 is FQNEAQ. With V trimmed by 5 bases and J by 6 bases, 4 bases remained unmatched. CDR3 length equals 13 residues. The chain is built from TRBV7-8 and TRBJ2-4; 7 nucleotides align to TRBD1. Sequencing used whole blood, obtained at baseline. This clonotype was obtained from an adult who was a healthcare worker with PCR-confirmed SARS-CoV-2 infection or an uninfected control (not recorded which). The CDR3 region has the DNA TGTGCCAGCAGCCCTGGACAGGCAAACATTCAGTACTTC. It translates to CASSPGQANIQYF.